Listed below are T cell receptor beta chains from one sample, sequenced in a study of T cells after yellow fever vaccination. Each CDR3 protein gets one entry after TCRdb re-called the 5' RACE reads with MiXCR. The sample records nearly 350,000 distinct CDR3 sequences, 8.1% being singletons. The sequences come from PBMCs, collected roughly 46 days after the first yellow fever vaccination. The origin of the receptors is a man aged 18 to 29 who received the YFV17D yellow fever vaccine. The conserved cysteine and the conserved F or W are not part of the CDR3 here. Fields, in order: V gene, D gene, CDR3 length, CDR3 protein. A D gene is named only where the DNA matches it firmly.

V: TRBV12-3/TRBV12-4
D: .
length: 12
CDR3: ASSLEVGNYGYT

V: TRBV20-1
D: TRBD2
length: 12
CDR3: SALAGERTGELF

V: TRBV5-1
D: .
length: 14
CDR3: ASSSGGGSYNSPLH

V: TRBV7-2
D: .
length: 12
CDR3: ASSLSGVQVEQY

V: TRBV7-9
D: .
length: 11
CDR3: ASSRENAYGYT

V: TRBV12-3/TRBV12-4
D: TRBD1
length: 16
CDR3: ASSPRAGGPLAKNIQY

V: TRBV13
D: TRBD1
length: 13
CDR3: ASSSWTGERETQY

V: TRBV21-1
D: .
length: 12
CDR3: ASSAARMNTEAF

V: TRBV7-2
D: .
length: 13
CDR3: ASSLGVSNTGELF

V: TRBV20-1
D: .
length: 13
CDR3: SAKRGENSNQPQH

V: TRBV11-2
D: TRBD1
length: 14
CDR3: ASSKAGTGEYNEQF

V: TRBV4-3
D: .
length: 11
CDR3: ASSQERRLKLF

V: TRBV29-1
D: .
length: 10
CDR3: SVGTPTDTQY

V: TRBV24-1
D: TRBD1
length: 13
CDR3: ATSDPRTGAKTQY

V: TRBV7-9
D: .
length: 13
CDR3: ASSLNLLPTDTQY

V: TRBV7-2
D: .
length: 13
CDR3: ASRPALSGINEQF

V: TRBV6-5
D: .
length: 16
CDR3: ASSYYQGRTVGTSGYT

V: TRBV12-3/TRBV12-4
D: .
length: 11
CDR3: ASSRQDGGELF

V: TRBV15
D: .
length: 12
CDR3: ATSRELGDYTQY

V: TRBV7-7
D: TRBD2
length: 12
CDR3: ASSSNLGGGTQY

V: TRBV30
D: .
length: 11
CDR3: AWRGTEYNEQF

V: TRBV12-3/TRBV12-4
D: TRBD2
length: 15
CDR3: ASKELAGLSGGVEQF

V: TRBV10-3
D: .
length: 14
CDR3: AISDWTGGLGQPQH

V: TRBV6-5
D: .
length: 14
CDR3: ASSYRGGGSTQPQH

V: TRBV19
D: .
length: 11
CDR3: ASNSRHNQPQH

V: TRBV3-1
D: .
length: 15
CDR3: ASSQVTVSRETDTQY

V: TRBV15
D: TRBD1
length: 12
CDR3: ATRWTGSNYGYT

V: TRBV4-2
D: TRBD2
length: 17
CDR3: ASSQEPQSTSGYTDTQY

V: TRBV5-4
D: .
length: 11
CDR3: ASSLTGHNEQF

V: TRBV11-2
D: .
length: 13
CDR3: ASSFSSKSGNTIY

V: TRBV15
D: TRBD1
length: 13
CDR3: ATSSAGTGGFQQF

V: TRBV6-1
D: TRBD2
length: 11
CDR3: ASIAPGRDEQF

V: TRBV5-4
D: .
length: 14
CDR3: ASSWSTEFSNYGYT

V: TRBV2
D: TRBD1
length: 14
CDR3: ASRATGGASYNEQF

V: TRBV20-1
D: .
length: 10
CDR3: SARGLGATQY

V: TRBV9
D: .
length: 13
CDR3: ASSRRGRRAETQY